This T cell receptor beta chain was retrieved from a study of T cell changes during pregnancy in multiple sclerosis. As regards this clone: One end of the junction fails to match germline, which may point to a read error.

Assay used: immunoSEQ multiplex PCR; TCRdb lists only in-frame clones, some missing. The table records fewer than 65,000 clones, 90% to 95% of them present only once. The CDR3 is 14 amino acids. Germline-derived CDR1 and CDR2 are PRHDT and FYEKMQ (reference sequence). The V and J genes are TRBV13 and TRBJ1-2; D uncertain. The origin of this receptor is a female donor with multiple sclerosis, enrolled in a pregnancy study. The sample here was peripheral blood, taken before pregnancy. The CDR3 sequence is CASEIHGKGGNPLF. In nucleotides, the CDR3 is TGTGCCAGCGAAATCCATGGGAAAGGAGGGAACCCCCTCTTC.